These 15 T cell receptor beta chains were sequenced from one sample in a study of T cell responses to AZD1222 COVID-19 vaccine. The protocol was immunoSEQ multiplex PCR, while the TCRdb copy is restricted to in-frame clones and leaves out a portion. Found here are 200,000 to 300,000 clones, 85% to 95% of them singletons; the top ten hold around 0.57%. The sample in question was peripheral blood, obtained on day 0 of AZD1222 vaccination. The receptors were gathered from an adult in good health.

V is TRBV4-1 and J is TRBJ1-4; D might be TRBD1 (5 bases). CDR3 length equals 13 residues. Germline values: CDR1 MGHRA, CDR2 YSYEKL. Trimming removed 4 bases from V and 8 bases from J, with 11 bases in between. The CDR3 region has the DNA TGCGCCAGCAGCCGGCAGGGTCGCGAAAAACTGTTTTTT. Translation gives CASSRQGREKLFF.

The CDR3 sequence is CASSLSGGRGNEKLFF. CDR3 coding DNA: TGTGCCAGCAGCTTGTCTGGGGGAAGGGGGAATGAAAAACTGTTTTTT. V usage is TRBV7-8 and J usage is TRBJ1-4, with D possibly TRBD1 on 6 matching bases. The CDR3 extends over 16 amino acids. V was clipped by 3 bases and J by 5 bases, with 16 bases between them. The germline V gene has CDR1 SGHVS and CDR2 FQNEAQ. Based on the CDR3 plus reference TRBV7-8 and TRBJ1-4, the full variable domain is GAGVSQSPRYKVAKRGQDVALRCDPISGHVSLFWYQQALGQGPEFLTYFQNEAQLDKSGLPSDRFFAERPEGSVSTLKIQRTQQEDSAVYLCASSLSGGRGNEKLFFGSGTQLSVL.

The rearrangement joins TRBV5-1 to TRBJ2-3; 9 positions agree with TRBD1. The junction had 3 bases not matched to a gene; V was cut back by 4 bases and J by 0 bases. This CDR3 has 15 amino acids. CDR1 is SGHRS and CDR2 is YFSETQ in the germline V gene. CDR3 nucleotides: TGCGCCAGCAGCGTACAGGGGGCTAGCACAGATACGCAGTATTTT. As protein: CASSVQGASTDTQYF.

The chain couples TRBV28 to TRBJ1-2; the D gene is possibly TRBD1 (5 bases). Germline CDR1 reads MDHEN; CDR2 reads SYDVKM. The germline V and J ends were trimmed by 7 bases and 6 bases, with 12 bases remaining between them. CDR3 length equals 12 residues. CDR3 amino acids: CASTSAGNGYTF. The DNA of the CDR3 is TGTGCCAGCACGTCGGCAGGGAATGGCTACACCTTC.

The chain carries TRBV5-4 and TRBJ2-1; weak D call: TRBD2 (5 bases). The ends were cut back, 0 bases at V and 0 bases at J, with 13 bases in the middle. The length of the CDR3 is 17 residues. Germline loops: CDR1 SGHNT, CDR2 YYREEE (reference sequence). CDR3 residues: CASSLAWTSRSYNEQFF. For the CDR3, the DNA is TGTGCCAGCAGCTTGGCCTGGACTTCCCGCTCCTACAATGAGCAGTTCTTC.

V gene TRBV5-4 combines with J gene TRBJ2-4; TRBD1 agrees at 8 bases. The CDR3 extends over 15 amino acids. Germline V CDR1 and CDR2: SGHNT, YYREEE (reference sequence). The junction had 0 bases not matched to a gene; V was cut back by 0 bases and J by 1 base. The CDR3 sequence is CASSLGTGAKNIQYF. The DNA for the CDR3 is TGTGCCAGCAGCTTGGGGACAGGGGCCAAAAACATTCAGTACTTC.

J is TRBJ2-3 and V is TRBV3-1 (or the pseudogene TRBV3-2); 9 nucleotides match TRBD1. Trimming took 4 bases from V and 8 from J; bases not matched to a gene: 4. CDR1 and CDR2 from the germline V gene are LGHDT and YNNKEL (reference sequence). The CDR3 contains 13 residues. The CDR3, as DNA: TGTGCCAGCAGCCCCGACAGGGGGAGTACGCAGTATTTT. Its translation is CASSPDRGSTQYF.

The CDR3 loop is CASSHPRGRGESEQYF. Here the CDR3 DNA reads TGTGCCAGCAGCCACCCGCGAGGGAGGGGGGAATCCGAGCAGTACTTC. J is TRBJ2-7 and V is TRBV4-2; D perhaps matches TRBD2 (7 bases). CDR1 is LGHNA, CDR2 YNFKEQ, per germline. V was clipped by 3 bases and J by 6 bases, with 21 bases between them. This CDR3 is built from 16 residues.

In nucleotides, the CDR3 is TGTGCCAGCAGCTCGGACCACCAGGAGCAGTTCTTC. It yields the protein CASSSDHQEQFF. The chain joins TRBV7-9 to TRBJ2-1; D is unresolved. Trimming stripped 4 bases from V and 10 bases from J, with 11 bases between. Germline V gene data show CDR1 as SEHNR and CDR2 as FQNEAQ (reference sequence). This CDR3 comprises 12 residues.

The chain uses TRBV19 and TRBJ2-1, with 7 bases matching TRBD2. Germline V lookup: CDR1 LNHDA, CDR2 SQIVND (reference sequence). Trimming removed 3 bases from V and 3 bases from J; junction bases left unmatched: 14. This CDR3 comprises 18 residues. For the CDR3, the DNA is TGTGCCAGTAGTATTAACGGGAGGCCCCGAGAAGGCTACAATGAGCAGTTCTTC. It translates to CASSINGRPREGYNEQFF.

This sequence joins TRBV12-2 and TRBJ2-1. TRBV12-2 is a pseudogene locus. This CDR3 is 14 amino acids long. In DNA, the CDR3 is TGTGCAAGTCGCCAAGATGTCTCCTACAATGAGCAGTTCTTC. Translating it yields CASRQDVSYNEQFF.

This clone was recorded a few times. The chain couples TRBV6-5 to TRBJ2-3, with a weak D call TRBD1 (6 bases). CDR1 is MNHEY, CDR2 SVGAGI, per germline. This CDR3 comprises 16 residues. The V gene lost 0 bases and the J gene lost 7 bases, with 17 bases spanning the gap. CDR3 in amino acids: CASSYSRAQGKNTQYF. The CDR3 region has the DNA TGTGCCAGCAGTTACTCGAGGGCACAGGGAAAAAATACGCAGTATTTT.

This sequence joins TRBV6-5 and TRBJ1-1; D is uncertain. The V end lost 8 bases, the J end lost 8 bases, and 15 bases lay between the germline ends. Germline CDR1 MNHEY, CDR2 SVGAGI. This CDR3 region has 12 residues. CDR3 loop: CASGPWRNEAFF. The CDR3 coding sequence is TGTGCCAGCGGCCCGTGGAGAAACGAAGCTTTCTTT.

The chain links TRBV28 to TRBJ1-2, with TRBD1 identical over 10 bases. The CDR3 covers 13 residues. Trimming took 10 bases from V and 7 from J; bases not matched to a gene: 9. Germline CDR1 is MDHEN and CDR2 is SYDVKM. CDR3 bases: TGTGCCACCTTAGACAGGGGGCGCGGTGGCTACACCTTC. Amino acids: CATLDRGRGGYTF.

The chain combines TRBV18 with TRBJ1-6, with D uncertain. V lost 5 bases to trimming and J lost 7 bases, with 15 bases between them. This CDR3 comprises 15 residues. Germline V CDR1 and CDR2: KGHSH, LQKENI. The CDR3: CASSNGPQQNSPLHF. CDR3 DNA sequence: TGTGCCAGCTCAAACGGGCCACAGCAGAATTCACCCCTCCACTTT.